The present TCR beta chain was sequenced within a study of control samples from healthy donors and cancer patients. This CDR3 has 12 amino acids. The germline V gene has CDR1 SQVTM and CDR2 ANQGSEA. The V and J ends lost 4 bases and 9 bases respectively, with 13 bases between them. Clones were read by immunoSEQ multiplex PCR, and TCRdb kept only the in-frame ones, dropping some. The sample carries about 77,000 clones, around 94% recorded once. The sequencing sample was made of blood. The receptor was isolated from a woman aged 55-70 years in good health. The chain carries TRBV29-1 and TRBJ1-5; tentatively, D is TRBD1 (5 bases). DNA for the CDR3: TGCAGCGTTGGGGGCGGTTTGTTGCCCCAGCATTTT. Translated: CSVGGGLLPQHF. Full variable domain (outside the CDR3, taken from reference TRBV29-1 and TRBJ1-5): SAVISQKPSRDICQRGTSLTIQCQVDSQVTMMFWYRQQPGQSLTLIATANQGSEATYESGFVIDKFPISRPNLTFSTLTVSNMSPEDSSIYLCSVGGGLLPQHFGDGTRLSIL.